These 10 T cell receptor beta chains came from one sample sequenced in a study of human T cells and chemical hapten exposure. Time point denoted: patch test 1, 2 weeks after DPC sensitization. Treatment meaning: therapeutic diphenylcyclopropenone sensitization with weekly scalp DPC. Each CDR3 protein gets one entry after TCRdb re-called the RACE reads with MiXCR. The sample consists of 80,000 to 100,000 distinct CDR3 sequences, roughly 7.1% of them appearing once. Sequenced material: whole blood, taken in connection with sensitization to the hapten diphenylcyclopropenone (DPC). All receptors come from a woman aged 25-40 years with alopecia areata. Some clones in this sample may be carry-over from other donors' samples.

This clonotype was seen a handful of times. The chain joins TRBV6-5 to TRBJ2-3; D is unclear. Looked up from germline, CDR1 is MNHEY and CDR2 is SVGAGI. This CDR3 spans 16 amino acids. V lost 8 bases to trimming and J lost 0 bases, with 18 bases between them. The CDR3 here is CASSRVYPISTDTQYF. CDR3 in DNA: TGTGCCAGCTCCCGAGTCTACCCGATTAGCACAGATACGCAGTATTTT.

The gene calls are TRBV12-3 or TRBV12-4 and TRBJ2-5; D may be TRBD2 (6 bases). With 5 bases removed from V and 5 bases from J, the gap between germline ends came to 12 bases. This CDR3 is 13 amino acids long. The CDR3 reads CASSTGTLETQYF. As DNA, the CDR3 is TGTGCCAGCAGTACCGGGACTTTGGAGACCCAGTACTTC.

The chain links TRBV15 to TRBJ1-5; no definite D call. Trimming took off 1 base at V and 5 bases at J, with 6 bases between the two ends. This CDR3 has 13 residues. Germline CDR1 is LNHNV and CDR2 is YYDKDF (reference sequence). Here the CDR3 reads CATSRGPDQPQHF. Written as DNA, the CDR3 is TGTGCCACCAGCAGAGGCCCGGATCAGCCCCAGCATTTT. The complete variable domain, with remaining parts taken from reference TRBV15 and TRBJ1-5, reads DAMVIQNPRYQVTQFGKPVTLSCSQTLNHNVMYWYQQKSSQAPKLLFHYYDKDFNNEADTPDNFQSRRPNTSFCFLDIRSPGLGDTAMYLCATSRGPDQPQHFGDGTRLSIL.

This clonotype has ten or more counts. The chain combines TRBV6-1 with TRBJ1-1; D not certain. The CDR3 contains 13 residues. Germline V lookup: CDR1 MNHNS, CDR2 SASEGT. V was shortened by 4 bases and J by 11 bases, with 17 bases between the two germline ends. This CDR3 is CASSGAQNKGAFF. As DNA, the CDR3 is TGTGCCAGCAGTGGCGCCCAGAACAAAGGGGCTTTCTTT.

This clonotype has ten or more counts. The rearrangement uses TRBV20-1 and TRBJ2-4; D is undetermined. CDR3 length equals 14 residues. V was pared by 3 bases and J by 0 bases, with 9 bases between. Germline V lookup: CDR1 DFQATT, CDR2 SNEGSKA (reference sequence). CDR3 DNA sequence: TGCAGTGCTAGGGTCATGCTAGCCAAAAACATTCAGTACTTC. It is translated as CSARVMLAKNIQYF.

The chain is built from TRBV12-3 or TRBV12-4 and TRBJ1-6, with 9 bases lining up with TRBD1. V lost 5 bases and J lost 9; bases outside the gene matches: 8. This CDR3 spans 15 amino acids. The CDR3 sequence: CASSPDRGIGSPLHF. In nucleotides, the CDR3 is TGTGCCAGCAGTCCTGACAGGGGGATAGGTTCACCCCTCCACTTT.

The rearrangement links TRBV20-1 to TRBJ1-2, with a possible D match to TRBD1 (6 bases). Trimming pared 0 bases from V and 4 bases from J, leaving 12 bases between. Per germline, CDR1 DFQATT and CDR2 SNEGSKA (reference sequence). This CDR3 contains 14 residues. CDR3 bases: TGCAGTGCTAGAGATCCGGGGGCGCGCTATGGCTACACCTTC. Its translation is CSARDPGARYGYTF.

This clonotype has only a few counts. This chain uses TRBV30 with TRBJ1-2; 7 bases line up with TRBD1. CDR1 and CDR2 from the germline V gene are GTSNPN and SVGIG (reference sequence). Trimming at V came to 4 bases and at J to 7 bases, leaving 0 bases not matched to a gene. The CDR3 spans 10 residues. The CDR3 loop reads CAWNRGGYTF. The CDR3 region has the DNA TGTGCCTGGAACAGGGGTGGCTACACCTTC.

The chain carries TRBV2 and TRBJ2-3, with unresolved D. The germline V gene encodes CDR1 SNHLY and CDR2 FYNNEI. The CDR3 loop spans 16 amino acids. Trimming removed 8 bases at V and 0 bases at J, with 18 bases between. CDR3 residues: CASRTYQDSSTDTQYF. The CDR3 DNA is TGTGCCAGCCGAACCTACCAGGATTCTAGCACAGATACGCAGTATTTT.

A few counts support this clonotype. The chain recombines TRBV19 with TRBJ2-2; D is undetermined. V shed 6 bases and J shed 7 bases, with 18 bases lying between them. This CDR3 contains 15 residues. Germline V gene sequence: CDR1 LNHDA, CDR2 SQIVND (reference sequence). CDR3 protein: CASRTGPLLGGELFF. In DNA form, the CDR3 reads TGTGCCAGTAGGACCGGGCCCCTCCTAGGCGGGGAGCTGTTTTTT.